This T cell receptor beta chain came from a study of T cell repertoires in MIS-A myocarditis (dated by TCRdb to between 2022 and 2023). The CDR3 starts with the cysteine, ends with the phenylalanine, and has 15 residues. Kept here is only the CDR3 DNA, which spans 45 bases and is read in frame from base 1. V ends up 2 bases short and J 10 bases short, with an unmatched junction base count of 5. CDR1 and CDR2 are drawn from the germline V gene (reference sequence): LNHNV, YYDKDF. TCRbeta CDR3 regions were amplified with the immunoSEQ bias-controlled multiplex PCR and sequenced at high throughput. As for how the authors treated the data: The immunoSEQ vendor pipeline collapsed and filtered CDR3 sequences to measure the abundance and frequency of each unique TCRbeta CDR3. Dominant CDR3 amino acid sequences were clustered with SARS-CoV-2-specific ImmuneCODE TCRbeta sequences by CD-HIT at a 90% global sequence identity threshold. Clones at frequencies from 0.1 to 1 were categorized as hyperexpanded, and clones at frequencies from 0.01 to 0.1 were categorized as large. The CDR3 amino acid sequences and the V and J gene assignments of the dominant clones were confirmed with MiXCR. The R stringdist package was used to compute Levenshtein distances between the patient clonotypes and the ImmuneCODE hits. The clones in this table, taken by TCRdb from immuneACCESS, are in-frame only. Not every clone is retained; where verified, under half of the shortfall comes from an unresolved V gene, and the cause of the rest is unknown. The DNA gave D and trimming, while V, J and clone size come from that table. The sample has 14,000 to 15,000 clones on record, 74% of them singletons. The ten largest clonotypes hold 50% to 75% of the sample.

A remark on this clone: The specificity of this receptor is unknown. Base qualities are not at hand, and no much larger clone is one base apart.

The QIAamp DNA FFPE kit was used to extract genomic DNA from formalin-fixed paraffin-embedded autopsy tissue. The receptor was derived from a man aged 18 to 30 with fulminant myocarditis from multisystem inflammatory syndrome in adults (MIS-A) after COVID-19. The sample comprised left ventricle heart tissue obtained at autopsy. The cell subset or site label of this sample denotes: cardiac tissue sample (left or right ventricle, interventricular septum, or pericardium). The rearranged chain carries TRBV15 and TRBJ1-6; 10 central nucleotides agree with TRBD1. The nucleotide sequence reads as follows: TGTGCCACCAGCAGACGGACAGGGGGAGAATCACCCCTCCACTTT. This is translated as CATSRRTGGESPLHF.